This T cell receptor beta chain was recovered during a study of T cell changes during pregnancy in multiple sclerosis. Sequenced by immunoSEQ multiplex PCR; TCRdb stores in-frame clones only, minus some. Among about 100,000 clones listed, 94% were seen once. This TCR was sampled from a female donor with multiple sclerosis, enrolled in a pregnancy study. This specimen was peripheral blood, taken before pregnancy.

This CDR3 is CASRQGQPQHF. CDR3 coding DNA: TGTGCCAGCAGGCAGGGTCAGCCCCAGCATTTT. The V call is TRBV2, the J call TRBJ1-5; maybe TRBD1 (5 bases). CDR1 SNHLY and CDR2 FYNNEI come from the germline V gene. Trimming shortened V by 6 bases and J by 6 bases, and 6 bases separated the two germline ends. The CDR3 loop spans 11 amino acids. The full variable domain, completed using reference TRBV2 and TRBJ1-5, is EPEVTQTPSHQVTQMGQEVILRCVPISNHLYFYWYRQILGQKVEFLVSFYNNEISEKSEIFDDQFSVERPDGSNFTLKIRSTKLEDSAMYFCASRQGQPQHFGDGTRLSIL.